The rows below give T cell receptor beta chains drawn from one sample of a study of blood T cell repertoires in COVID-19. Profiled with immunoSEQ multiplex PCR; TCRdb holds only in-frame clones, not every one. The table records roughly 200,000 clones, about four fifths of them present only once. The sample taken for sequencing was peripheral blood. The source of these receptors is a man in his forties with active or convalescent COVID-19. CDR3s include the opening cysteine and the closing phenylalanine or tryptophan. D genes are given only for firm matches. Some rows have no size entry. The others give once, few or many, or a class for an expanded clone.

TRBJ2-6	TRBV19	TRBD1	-	TGTGCCAGTAGTATGGGACAGACTGGGGCCAACGTCCTGACTTTC	CASSMGQTGANVLTF
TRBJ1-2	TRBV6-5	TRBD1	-	TGTGCCAGCAGTTATGGGGGACAGGGGACTGGCTACACCTTC	CASSYGGQGTGYTF
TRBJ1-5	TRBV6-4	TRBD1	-	TGTGCCAGCAGTGACCCCGGGGACAGGGCCCCAAGGTGGGATCAGCCCCAGCATTTT	CASSDPGDRAPRWDQPQHF
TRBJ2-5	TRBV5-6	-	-	TGTGCCAGCAGCTTGCGAGAGACCCAGTACTTC	CASSLRETQYF
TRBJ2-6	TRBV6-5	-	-	TGTGCCAGCAGACCCGGGAGCTCTGGGGCCAACGTCCTGACTTTC	CASRPGSSGANVLTF
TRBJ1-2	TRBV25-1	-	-	TGTGCCAGCAGTGGGGGGGCTAACTATGGCTACACCTTC	CASSGGANYGYTF
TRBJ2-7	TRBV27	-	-	TGTGCCAGCAGTTTATCCGGGACTGCGAGCTCCTACGAGCAGTACTTC	CASSLSGTASSYEQYF
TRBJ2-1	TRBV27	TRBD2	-	TGTGCCAGCAGTTCACTAGCGGGTTACAATGAGCAGTTCTTC	CASSSLAGYNEQFF
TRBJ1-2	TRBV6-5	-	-	TGTGCCAGCACGGGGTACAGCGAAGCTAACTATGGCTACACCTTC	CASTGYSEANYGYTF
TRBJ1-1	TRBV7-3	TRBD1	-	TGTGCCAGCAGCTTAGGGGACAGGGTTTATACTGAAGCTTTCTTT	CASSLGDRVYTEAFF
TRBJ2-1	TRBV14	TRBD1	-	TGTGCCAGCAGGGGGACAGTACTCAATGAGCAGTTCTTC	CASRGTVLNEQFF
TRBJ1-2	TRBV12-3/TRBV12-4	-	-	TGTGCCAGCAGAAACAGGGTGGGCGGCTACACCTTC	CASRNRVGGYTF
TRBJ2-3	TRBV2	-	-	TGTGCCAGCAGTACAGGGACAGATACGCAGTATTTT	CASSTGTDTQYF
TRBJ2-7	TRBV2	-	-	TGTGCCAGCCTACCTTTCGGAGGGGCGGCCTACGAGCAGTACTTC	CASLPFGGAAYEQYF
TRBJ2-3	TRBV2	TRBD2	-	TGTGCCAGCAGTGGGACTAGCGGTTACACAGATACGCAGTATTTT	CASSGTSGYTDTQYF
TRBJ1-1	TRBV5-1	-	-	TGCGCCAGCAGCTTGGAACTGACAGGGAACACTGAAGCTTTCTTT	CASSLELTGNTEAFF
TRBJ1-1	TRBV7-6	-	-	TGTGCCAGCAGCTTAACAGGGAGCACTGAAGCTTTCTTT	CASSLTGSTEAFF
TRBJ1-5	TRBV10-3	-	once	TGTGCCATCAGTGGACAACAGAATCAGCCCCAGCATTTT	CAISGQQNQPQHF
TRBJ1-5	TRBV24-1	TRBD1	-	TGTGCCACCAGTGATTTGGCCGGGACAGGATGTCAGCCCCAGCATTTT	CATSDLAGTGCQPQHF
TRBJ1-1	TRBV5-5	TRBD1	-	TGTGCCAGCAGCACCGGGACAGCCCTAGAAGCTTTCTTT	CASSTGTALEAFF
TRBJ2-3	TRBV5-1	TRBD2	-	TGCGCCAGCAGCTCTACCCGGGGGGGTAGCACAGATACGCAGTATTTT	CASSSTRGGSTDTQYF
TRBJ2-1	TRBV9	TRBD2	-	TGTGCCAGCAGTAGCGGGCCGGTGGGCTCCTACAATGAGCAGTTCTTC	CASSSGPVGSYNEQFF
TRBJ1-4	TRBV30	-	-	TGTGCCTGGACCCCGGGAGTGAACCTAGGAGGAGAAAAACTGTTTTTT	CAWTPGVNLGGEKLFF
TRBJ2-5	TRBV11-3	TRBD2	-	TGTGCCAGCAGCTGGGGACTAGCGGGAGAGACCCAGTACTTC	CASSWGLAGETQYF
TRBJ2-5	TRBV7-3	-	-	TGTGCCAGCAGCAAGGGGGATCAAGAGACCCAGTACTTC	CASSKGDQETQYF
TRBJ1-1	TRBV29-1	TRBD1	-	TGCAGCGTTATAGGGGGGACAGGGTACCCGAACACTGAAGCTTTCTTT	CSVIGGTGYPNTEAFF
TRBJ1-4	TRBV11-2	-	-	TGTGCCAGCAGCTCCCAACCAGCAACTAATGAAAAACTGTTTTTT	CASSSQPATNEKLFF
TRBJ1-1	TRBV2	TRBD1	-	TGTGCCAGCTCCCGGGACAGGAACACTGAAGCTTTCTTT	CASSRDRNTEAFF
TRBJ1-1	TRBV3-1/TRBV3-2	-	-	TGTGCCAGCAGCCGGGCGTCGACTGAAGCTTTCTTT	CASSRASTEAFF
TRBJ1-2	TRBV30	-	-	TGTGCCTGGAGCATGGGACCGGAAGGGAGGTATGGCTACACCTTC	CAWSMGPEGRYGYTF
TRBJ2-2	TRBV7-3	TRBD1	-	TGTGCCAGCAGCTCCTCGGGACAGCCCGGGAAGCTGTTTTTT	CASSSSGQPGKLFF
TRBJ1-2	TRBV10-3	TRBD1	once	TGTGCCACCACCAAACTTAGGGACAGCCCCACTAACTATGGCTACACCTTC	CATTKLRDSPTNYGYTF
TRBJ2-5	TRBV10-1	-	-	TGCGCCAGCAGCGGACAGTCACGGGAGACCCAGTACTTC	CASSGQSRETQYF
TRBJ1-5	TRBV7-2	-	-	TGTGCCAGCAGCTTAGTGACGGACTACAATCAGCCCCAGCATTTT	CASSLVTDYNQPQHF